Listed below are T cell receptor beta chains from one sample, sequenced in a study of CD8 T cells in Susac syndrome. One entry per CDR3 protein, called by TCRdb with MiXCR from the immunoSEQ multiplex PCR reads. The data hold approximately 70,000 distinct CDR3 sequences, with around 95% observed a single time. The sample consisted of CD8+ T cells from PBMCs. Receptors were obtained from a human donor with multiple sclerosis. Each CDR3 is given with its conserved first and last residue. A D gene is named only where the DNA matches it firmly. Clone size is given for some rows only: seen once, a few or many times, or a class if the clone is expanded.

TRBV29-1,NA,TRBJ2-1,TRBD2,CSVDDGTSGSYNEQFF,TGCAGCGTTGATGACGGGACTAGCGGCTCCTACAATGAGCAGTTCTTC
TRBV12-3/TRBV12-4,NA,TRBJ2-5,NA,CASRARGWETQYF,TGTGCCAGCAGGGCCCGGGGGTGGGAGACCCAGTACTTC
TRBV6-2/TRBV6-3,NA,TRBJ2-1,NA,CASSYSEGNEQFF,TGTGCCAGCAGTTACTCTGAAGGGAATGAGCAGTTCTTC
TRBV5-4,NA,TRBJ2-4,TRBD1,CASSSDREEENIQYF,TGTGCCAGCAGCTCGGACAGGGAAGAGGAAAACATTCAGTACTTC
TRBV29-1,NA,TRBJ2-7,NA,CSYGSSYEQYF,TGCAGCTACGGGAGCTCCTACGAGCAGTACTTC
TRBV7-9,NA,TRBJ2-7,TRBD1,CASSSTTGARYEQYF,TGTGCCAGCAGCTCAACGACAGGGGCTCGCTACGAGCAGTACTTC
TRBV6-2/TRBV6-3,NA,TRBJ1-6,NA,CASSWSQEDSPLHF,TGTGCCAGCAGTTGGAGTCAGGAAGATTCACCCCTCCACTTT
TRBV20-1,NA,TRBJ2-6,NA,CSASYDKDGSGANVLTF,TGCAGTGCTAGTTACGATAAGGACGGATCTGGGGCCAACGTCCTGACTTTC
TRBV4-1,once,TRBJ2-5,TRBD1,CASSQDGQGETQYF,TGCGCCAGCAGCCAAGACGGACAGGGGGAGACCCAGTACTTC
TRBV28,NA,TRBJ2-7,TRBD1,CASSSGQGNYEQYF,TGTGCCAGCAGCTCAGGACAGGGGAACTACGAGCAGTACTTC
TRBV5-6,NA,TRBJ2-7,TRBD1,CASSLWDRGTYEQYF,TGTGCCAGCAGCTTGTGGGACAGGGGGACCTACGAGCAGTACTTC
TRBV13,NA,TRBJ2-5,NA,CASSERLTQETQYF,TGTGCCAGCAGCGAAAGACTAACCCAAGAGACCCAGTACTTC
TRBV19,NA,TRBJ2-5,NA,CASQGVQETQYF,TGTGCCAGTCAAGGAGTTCAAGAGACCCAGTACTTC
TRBV10-3,NA,TRBJ2-7,NA,CAIPRTDSPREQYF,TGTGCCATCCCTAGGACAGATTCCCCTCGGGAGCAGTACTTC
TRBV2,NA,TRBJ1-2,TRBD1,CASSEGQGYGYTF,TGTGCCAGCAGTGAAGGACAGGGCTATGGCTACACCTTC
TRBV2,NA,TRBJ2-1,NA,CASRAGPEGYNEQFF,TGTGCCAGCAGAGCCGGGCCAGAAGGTTACAATGAGCAGTTCTTC
TRBV7-6,once,TRBJ2-7,TRBD1,CASSLTPGQLAYEQYF,TGTGCCAGCAGCTTAACACCGGGACAGCTGGCCTACGAGCAGTACTTC
TRBV29-1,NA,TRBJ2-7,NA,CSVGGGDYEQYF,TGCAGCGTTGGGGGCGGGGACTACGAGCAGTACTTC
TRBV11-2,NA,TRBJ2-5,TRBD2,CATRPGGSETQYF,TGTGCCACCCGCCCGGGGGGATCAGAGACCCAGTACTTC
TRBV9,NA,TRBJ2-5,NA,CASSVGRGQETQYF,TGTGCCAGCAGCGTAGGGCGGGGTCAAGAGACCCAGTACTTC
TRBV4-1,NA,TRBJ2-7,NA,CASSQEGYEQYF,TGCGCCAGCAGCCAAGAAGGGTACGAGCAGTACTTC
TRBV7-3,NA,TRBJ1-1,TRBD1,CASSLMSGDRDWSGTEAFF,TGTGCCAGCAGCTTGATGTCCGGGGACAGGGATTGGTCGGGCACTGAAGCTTTCTTT